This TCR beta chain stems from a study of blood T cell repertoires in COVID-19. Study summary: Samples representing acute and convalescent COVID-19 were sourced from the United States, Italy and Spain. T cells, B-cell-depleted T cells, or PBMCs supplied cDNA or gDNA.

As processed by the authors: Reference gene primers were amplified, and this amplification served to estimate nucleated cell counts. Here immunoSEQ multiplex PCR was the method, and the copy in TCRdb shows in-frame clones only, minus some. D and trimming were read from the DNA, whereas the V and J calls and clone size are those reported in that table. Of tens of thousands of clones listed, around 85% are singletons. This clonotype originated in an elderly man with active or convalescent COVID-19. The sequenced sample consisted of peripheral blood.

CDR3 residues: CASSLLYTDTQYF. Here the CDR3 DNA reads TGTGCCAGCAGCCTCCTCTACACAGATACGCAGTATTTT. V is TRBV7-2 and J is TRBJ2-3; D gene uncertain. Per germline, CDR1 SGHTA and CDR2 FQGNSA. The CDR3 spans 13 residues. Trimming stripped 5 bases from V and 2 bases from J, with 8 bases between.